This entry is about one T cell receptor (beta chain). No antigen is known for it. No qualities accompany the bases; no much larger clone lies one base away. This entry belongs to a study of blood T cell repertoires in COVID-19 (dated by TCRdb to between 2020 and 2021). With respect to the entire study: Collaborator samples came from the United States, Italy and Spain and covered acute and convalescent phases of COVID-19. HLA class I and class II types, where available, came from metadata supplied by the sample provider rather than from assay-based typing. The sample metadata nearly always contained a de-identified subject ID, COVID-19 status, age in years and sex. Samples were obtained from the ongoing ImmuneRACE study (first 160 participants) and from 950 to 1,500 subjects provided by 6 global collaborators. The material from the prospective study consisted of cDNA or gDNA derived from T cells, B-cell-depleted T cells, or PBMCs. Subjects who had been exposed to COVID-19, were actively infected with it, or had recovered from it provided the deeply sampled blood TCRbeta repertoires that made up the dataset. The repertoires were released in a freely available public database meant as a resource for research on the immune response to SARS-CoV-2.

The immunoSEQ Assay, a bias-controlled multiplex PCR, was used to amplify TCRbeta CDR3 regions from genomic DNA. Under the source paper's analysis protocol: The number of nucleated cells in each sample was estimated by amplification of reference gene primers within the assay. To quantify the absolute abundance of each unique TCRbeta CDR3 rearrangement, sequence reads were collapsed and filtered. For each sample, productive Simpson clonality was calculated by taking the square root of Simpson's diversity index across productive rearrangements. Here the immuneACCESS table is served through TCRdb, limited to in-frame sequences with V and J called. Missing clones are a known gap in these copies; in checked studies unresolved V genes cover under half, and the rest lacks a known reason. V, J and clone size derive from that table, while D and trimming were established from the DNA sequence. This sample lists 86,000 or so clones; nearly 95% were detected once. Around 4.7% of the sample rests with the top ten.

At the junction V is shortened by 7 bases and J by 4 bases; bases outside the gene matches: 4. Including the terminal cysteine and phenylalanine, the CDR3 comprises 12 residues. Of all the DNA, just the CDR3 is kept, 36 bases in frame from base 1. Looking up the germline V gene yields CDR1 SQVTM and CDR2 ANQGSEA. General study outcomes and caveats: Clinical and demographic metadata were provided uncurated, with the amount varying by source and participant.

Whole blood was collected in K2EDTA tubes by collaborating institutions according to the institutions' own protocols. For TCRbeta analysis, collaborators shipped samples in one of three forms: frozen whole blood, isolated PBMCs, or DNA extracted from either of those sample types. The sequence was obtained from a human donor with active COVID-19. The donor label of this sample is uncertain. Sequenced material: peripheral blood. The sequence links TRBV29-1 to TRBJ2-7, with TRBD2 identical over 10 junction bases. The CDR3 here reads CSASSGGYEQYF. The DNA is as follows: TGCAGCGCGTCTAGCGGGGGTTACGAGCAGTACTTC.